Shown below are 14 T cell receptor beta chains from a single sample sequenced in a study of blood T cell repertoires in COVID-19 (dated by TCRdb to the early 2020s). The library was built by means of the immunoSEQ multiplex PCR assay. Imported from immuneACCESS, the table was reduced by TCRdb to in-frame sequences with V and J called. These copies leave out some clones; in studies compared against another copy, an unresolved V gene accounts for under half, and the cause of the remainder is not known. The sample has about 120,000 clones on record, about nine tenths of them singletons. Of the sample, about 4.5% is held by the ten largest clones. The specimen was peripheral blood. These receptors all come from a man aged 35-49 years with acute or convalescent COVID-19.

The chain is built from TRBV11-2 and TRBJ2-5; 7 bases match TRBD1. J was trimmed by 4 bases and V by 2 bases; bases with no gene match: 13. Per the germline V gene, CDR1 is SGHAT and CDR2 is FQNNGV. This CDR3 is built from 17 residues. CDR3: CASSLRPRDRVGETQYF. The CDR3 DNA is TGTGCCAGCAGCTTAAGGCCCCGAGACAGGGTGGGAGAGACCCAGTACTTC. The full variable domain, completed using reference TRBV11-2 and TRBJ2-5, is EAGVAQSPRYKIIEKRQSVAFWCNPISGHATLYWYQQILGQGPKLLIQFQNNGVVDDSQLPKDRFSAERLKGVDSTLKIQPAKLEDSAVYLCASSLRPRDRVGETQYFGPGTRLLVL.

Comments on this clone: This sample includes further DNA sequences coding for the same CDR3. This chain links TRBV19 with TRBJ2-3; D may be TRBD2 (5 bases). Germline CDR1 and CDR2: LNHDA and SQIVND (reference sequence). V was cut by 3 bases and J by 0 bases, with 10 bases left in between. CDR3 length: 15 amino acids. DNA for the CDR3: TGTGCCAGTAGTATCGGCAGGACTAGCACAGATACGCAGTATTTT. Protein product: CASSIGRTSTDTQYF.

The chain employs TRBV12-3 or TRBV12-4 and TRBJ1-2, with a tentative D call TRBD1 (5 bases). The ends were cut back, 6 bases at V and 7 bases at J, with 15 bases in the middle. CDR3 length: 13 residues. In nucleotides, the CDR3 is TGTGCCAGCAGCTTAAGGGGAGGTAGTGGCTACACCTTC. Translation: CASSLRGGSGYTF.

The chain employs TRBV30 and TRBJ1-5, with D hard to call. V lost 1 base to trimming and J lost 4 bases, with 5 bases between them. The CDR3 extends over 12 amino acids. Germline V lookup: CDR1 GTSNPN, CDR2 SVGIG (reference sequence). The CDR3 loop is CAWSDMNQPQHF. The CDR3 DNA is TGTGCCTGGAGTGACATGAATCAGCCCCAGCATTTT.

This rearrangement joins TRBV6-6 to TRBJ1-5, with 9 positions matching TRBD1. With V trimmed by 7 bases and J by 3 bases, 7 bases remained unmatched. Germline assignment: CDR1 MNHNY and CDR2 SVGAGI (reference sequence). The CDR3 spans 15 residues. Written as DNA, the CDR3 is TGTGCCAGCACTCGGGACAGGGCATACAATCAGCCCCAGCATTTT. Encoded protein: CASTRDRAYNQPQHF.

The chain employs TRBV10-1 and TRBJ1-1; TRBD1 is a possible D gene (5 bases). The CDR3 is 13 residues long. The germline V and J ends were trimmed by 7 bases and 2 bases, with 11 bases remaining between them. The germline V gene has CDR1 WNHNN and CDR2 SYGVQD (reference sequence). CDR3 residues: CASKGAFNTEAFF. The CDR3 nucleotides are TGCGCCAGCAAAGGGGCATTCAACACTGAAGCTTTCTTT.

This clone has just one count. The J gene is TRBJ1-2, the V gene TRBV24-1; D gene unclear. Germline V gene data show CDR1 as KGHDR and CDR2 as SFDVKD. The CDR3 covers 12 residues. V was pared by 4 bases and J by 5 bases, with 7 bases between. The CDR3 nucleotides are TGTGCCACCAGTGACTCGAGGTATGGCTACACCTTC. It is translated as CATSDSRYGYTF.

V usage is TRBV11-3 and J usage is TRBJ2-7, with D possibly being TRBD1 (6 bases). This CDR3 has 15 amino acids. The germline V and J ends were trimmed by 1 base and 2 bases, with 12 bases remaining between them. Germline CDR1 is SGHNT and CDR2 is YENEEA. The CDR3 protein is CASSLGAGETYEQYF. CDR3 bases: TGTGCCAGCAGCTTAGGTGCAGGGGAGACCTACGAGCAGTACTTC.

This chain uses TRBV5-1 with TRBJ1-1, with 8 nucleotides matching TRBD1. After removal of 0 bases from V and 5 bases from J, the junction contained 3 bases not matched to a gene. The CDR3 sequence is 14 residues long. Germline V gene lookup returns CDR1 SGHRS and CDR2 YFSETQ. The CDR3 region is CASSLAGGRTEAFF. The DNA of the CDR3 is TGCGCCAGCAGCTTGGCAGGGGGCAGAACTGAAGCTTTCTTT. Full variable domain (outside the CDR3, taken from reference TRBV5-1 and TRBJ1-1): KAGVTQTPRYLIKTRGQQVTLSCSPISGHRSVSWYQQTPGQGLQFLFEYFSETQRNKGNFPGRFSGRQFSNSRSEMNVSTLELGDSALYLCASSLAGGRTEAFFGQGTRLTVV.

The chain carries TRBV7-3 and TRBJ2-1; 10 nucleotides line up with TRBD1. V was clipped by 5 bases and J by 8 bases; unmatched bases: 9. Germline lookup yields CDR1 SGHTA and CDR2 FQGTGA. The CDR3 is 15 amino acids. CDR3 protein: CASSPVGTGDHEQFF. The DNA for the CDR3 is TGTGCCAGCAGCCCCGTCGGGACAGGGGACCATGAGCAGTTCTTC.

The genes are TRBV2 and TRBJ1-5; D is ambiguous. Germline values: CDR1 SNHLY, CDR2 FYNNEI. This CDR3 is 14 amino acids long. Trimming took off 2 bases at V and 7 bases at J, with 12 bases between the two ends. CDR3 nucleotide sequence: TGTGCCAGCAGTGAATCCGGGGTTTACCAGCCCCAGCATTTT. Translated: CASSESGVYQPQHF.

V usage is TRBV2 and J usage is TRBJ1-1, with 9 nucleotides matching TRBD1. Germline lookup yields CDR1 SNHLY and CDR2 FYNNEI. The CDR3 is 13 amino acids. After removal of 5 bases from V and 8 bases from J, the junction contained 6 bases not matched to a gene. CDR3 protein: CASSTRDRGEAFF. The CDR3 DNA reads as TGTGCCAGCAGTACTCGTGACAGGGGGGAAGCTTTCTTT.

V usage is TRBV7-2 and J usage is TRBJ2-7; 10 nucleotides match TRBD2. Losses at the gene ends were 5 bases for V and 0 bases for J; bases not matched to a gene: 10. The CDR3 has 17 amino acids. The V gene's germline CDR1 is SGHTA and CDR2 FQGNSA. Here the CDR3 reads CASSPQAAGGISYEQYF. CDR3 bases: TGTGCCAGCAGCCCCCAGGCAGCGGGAGGGATCTCCTACGAGCAGTACTTC.

This clone was counted a few times. V is TRBV30 and J is TRBJ2-7; 10 nucleotides align to TRBD1. The germline gives CDR1 GTSNPN, CDR2 SVGIG (reference sequence). J was trimmed by 2 bases and V by 3 bases; bases with no gene match: 7. The CDR3 extends over 15 amino acids. The CDR3 DNA reads TGTGCCTGGAGCAAAACCGGGACAGGGGCCTACGAGCAGTACTTC. This sequence encodes CAWSKTGTGAYEQYF.